One sample yielded the 30 T cell receptor beta chains listed below, sequenced in a study of read filtering for tumor transcriptome and immune sequencing. Molecular barcoded adaptors covering alpha/delta and beta/gamma chains were used on approximately 400 ng RNA. In TCRdb, the reads were re-called with MiXCR into one record per CDR3 protein. Found here are 100,000 to 150,000 distinct CDR3 sequences, about 12% of them singletons; the top ten hold roughly 7.6%. Sample: a population of CD138-negative cells sorted from bone marrow. These receptors all stem from a donor aged 40 or older with multiple myeloma.

Concerning this clonotype: This likely stems from a read error, as it lies one base from a far larger clone. V is TRBV6-5 and J is TRBJ2-5, with a weak D call TRBD1 (6 bases). The CDR3 has 14 amino acids. Germline values: CDR1 MNHEY, CDR2 SVGAGI. The CDR3 sequence is CASHPQDSQGTQYF. The CDR3 nucleotides read TGTGCCAGCCACCCCCAGGACAGTCAAGGGACCCAGTACTTC.

Ten or more counts support this clonotype. The V and J genes are TRBV2 and TRBJ2-7; TRBD2 aligns across 9 bases. The germline CDR1 and CDR2 sequences are SNHLY and FYNNEI. Trimming at V came to 6 bases and at J to 5 bases, leaving 14 bases not matched to a gene. This CDR3 comprises 16 residues. The CDR3 nucleotides read TGTGCCAGCAGCCAAGGTGGGCGGGAGGGCCTAAACGAGCAGTACTTC. Translation: CASSQGGREGLNEQYF.

A remark on this clonotype: One base away lies a much larger clone, so this may be a sequencing read error. The gene calls are TRBV20-1 and TRBJ2-1, with 9 bases lining up with TRBD1. Germline-derived CDR1 and CDR2 are DFQATT and SNEGSKA (reference sequence). CDR3 length equals 16 residues. V lost 4 bases and J lost 8; bases outside the gene matches: 15. For the CDR3, the DNA is TGCAGTGCTAAGGTTTCACCGGGACAGGGCCTACATGAGCAGTTCTTC. It is translated as CSAKVSPGQGLHEQFF.

This clonotype was observed at least ten times. V is TRBV2 and J is TRBJ2-1, with D perhaps matching TRBD1 (6 bases). Per the germline V gene, CDR1 is SNHLY and CDR2 is FYNNEI. CDR3 size: 17 residues. Trimming left V 5 bases short and J 3 bases short, with 20 bases between. The CDR3 region has the DNA TGTGCCAGCAGTTTCAAGTCGGGACACCCCATCTACAATGAGCAGTTCTTC. Protein: CASSFKSGHPIYNEQFF.

There are many counts of this clonotype. The genes are TRBV6-2 or TRBV6-3 and TRBJ2-2; 10 nucleotides line up with TRBD2. CDR1 MNHEY and CDR2 SVGEGT come from the germline V gene. J was trimmed by 5 bases and V by 2 bases; bases with no gene match: 5. The CDR3 has 16 amino acids. DNA for the CDR3: TGTGCCAGCAGTTACGCTAGCGGGAGTCGTACCGGGGAGCTGTTTTTT. Translating gives CASSYASGSRTGELFF.

This clonotype was seen a handful of times. The chain links TRBV6-1 to TRBJ2-7, with a tentative D call TRBD1 (5 bases). Germline CDR1 is MNHNS and CDR2 is SASEGT. V was cut by 7 bases and J by 2 bases, with 18 bases left in between. The length of the CDR3 is 15 residues. CDR3 sequence: CASTEGAAPTYEQYF. The CDR3 region has the DNA TGTGCCAGCACCGAAGGGGCTGCCCCGACCTACGAGCAGTACTTC.

This clonotype was seen many times. The rearrangement joins TRBV27 to TRBJ1-6; 7 nucleotides align to TRBD1. Germline CDR1 and CDR2: MNHEY and SMNVEV (reference sequence). V shed 6 bases and J 6 bases; nucleotides not matched to a gene: 8. The CDR3 runs to 15 residues. The chain's CDR3 is CASSVGTAFNSPLHF. As DNA, the CDR3 is TGTGCCAGCAGCGTGGGGACAGCATTTAATTCACCCCTCCACTTT.

V gene TRBV6-1 combines with J gene TRBJ2-5, with 10 bases identical to TRBD1. CDR1 is MNHNS and CDR2 is SASEGT in the germline V gene. This CDR3 spans 15 amino acids. The J segment lost 5 bases and the V segment lost 5 bases, leaving 8 bases of the junction unmatched. This CDR3 reads CASSIEGQGSETQYF. The DNA for the CDR3 is TGTGCCAGCAGTATTGAGGGACAGGGGTCGGAGACCCAGTACTTC.

This clonotype was observed at least ten times. This rearrangement joins TRBV6-2 or TRBV6-3 to TRBJ1-5; 7 nucleotides match TRBD1. The length of the CDR3 is 16 residues. The germline gives CDR1 MNHEY, CDR2 SVGEGT. V lost 6 bases and J lost 3; bases outside the gene matches: 11. As DNA, the CDR3 is TGTGCCAGCAGCTCGGGACAGAGGGGGATCAATCAGCCCCAGCATTTT. It codes for CASSSGQRGINQPQHF.

Ten or more counts support this clonotype. This chain connects TRBV5-1 to TRBJ2-2; a weak D match, TRBD2 (5 bases). Germline V CDR1 and CDR2: SGHRS, YFSETQ. Trimming left V 4 bases short and J 1 base short, with 14 bases between. CDR3 length equals 16 residues. The CDR3 loop is CASSLYPGRNTGELFF. The CDR3 nucleotides read TGCGCCAGCAGCCTATATCCGGGAAGGAACACCGGGGAGCTGTTTTTT. The full variable domain, its missing parts supplied by reference TRBV5-1 and TRBJ2-2, is KAGVTQTPRYLIKTRGQQVTLSCSPISGHRSVSWYQQTPGQGLQFLFEYFSETQRNKGNFPGRFSGRQFSNSRSEMNVSTLELGDSALYLCASSLYPGRNTGELFFGEGSRLTVL.

This clonotype occurred many times. This rearrangement joins TRBV7-9 to TRBJ2-1; D is ambiguous. Trimming cost V 4 bases and J 7 bases, with 11 bases left between them. This CDR3 region has 13 residues. CDR1 is SEHNR and CDR2 is FQNEAQ in the germline V gene (reference sequence). The CDR3 DNA sequence: TGTGCCAGCAGCTGGCCCCCCCTTAATGAGCAGTTCTTC. Protein: CASSWPPLNEQFF.

The table lists this clonotype with many counts. The rearrangement uses TRBV5-5 and TRBJ2-3, with 10 bases aligning to TRBD2. Germline lookup yields CDR1 SGHKS and CDR2 YYEKEE (reference sequence). This CDR3 has 14 residues. The ends lost 6 bases at V and 5 bases at J; junction bases unmatched: 6. CDR3 loop: CASTASGSVDTQYF. CDR3 sequence (DNA): TGTGCCAGCACGGCTAGCGGGAGTGTAGATACGCAGTATTTT.

This clonotype turned up a few times. Given a far larger clone just one base away, this is likely a sequencing read error. The chain has TRBV5-5 and TRBJ2-1, with D perhaps TRBD1 (5 bases). Germline CDR1 reads SGHKS; CDR2 reads YYEKEE (reference sequence). This CDR3 contains 13 residues. Here the CDR3 reads CASRFGRAVEQFF. The CDR3 DNA reads TGTGCCAGCCGCTTTGGCAGGGCGGTTGAGCAGTTCTTC.

This clonotype was seen at least ten times. The chain recombines TRBV24-1 with TRBJ2-1; 13 bases line up with TRBD2. The germline V gene encodes CDR1 KGHDR and CDR2 SFDVKD. V was pared by 7 bases and J by 9 bases, with 5 bases of the junction left unmatched. The CDR3 runs 14 residues. CDR3 amino acids: CATRGLAGRGEQFF. The CDR3 DNA reads TGTGCCACCAGGGGACTAGCGGGGCGGGGTGAGCAGTTCTTC.

The sample holds a few counts of this clonotype. The chain joins TRBV11-2 to TRBJ2-7, with 10 nucleotides matching TRBD2. Trimming cost V 5 bases and J 1 base; bases outside gene matches: 8. The CDR3 sequence is 16 residues long. CDR1 is SGHAT, CDR2 FQNNGV, per germline. CDR3 coding DNA: TGTGCCAGCAGCGTAAGGGAACTAGCGGGATCCTACGAGCAGTACTTC. This encodes CASSVRELAGSYEQYF.

The chain is built from TRBV7-6 and TRBJ2-2; TRBD1 matches 7 bases. V was clipped by 1 base and J by 2 bases; unmatched bases: 4. This CDR3 spans 16 amino acids. Germline CDR1 reads SGHVS; CDR2 reads FNYEAQ. CDR3 coding DNA: TGTGCCAGCAGCTTAGAAGGGGGCCTCAACACCGGGGAGCTGTTTTTT. Protein: CASSLEGGLNTGELFF. Full variable domain (rest looked up from reference TRBV7-6 and TRBJ2-2): GAGVSQSPRYKVTKRGQDVALRCDPISGHVSLYWYRQALGQGPEFLTYFNYEAQQDKSGLPNDRFSAERPEGSISTLTIQRTEQRDSAMYRCASSLEGGLNTGELFFGEGSRLTVL.

This clonotype was seen at least ten times. The chain recombines TRBV27 with TRBJ2-7, with D perhaps assigned TRBD1 or TRBD2 (5 bases each). The germline CDR1 and CDR2 sequences are MNHEY and SMNVEV (reference sequence). The CDR3 sequence is 15 residues long. V was clipped by 5 bases and J by 1 base, with 15 bases between them. The CDR3: CASSLMGDYSYEQYF. The CDR3 DNA follows: TGTGCCAGCAGTCTCATGGGGGATTATTCCTACGAGCAGTACTTC.

In this sample, this clonotype turned up many times. The rearrangement joins TRBV11-2 to TRBJ2-7; 7 bases map to TRBD1. Trimming removed 6 bases from V and 5 bases from J; junction bases left unmatched: 28. The CDR3 contains 20 residues. Germline CDR1 and CDR2: SGHAT and FQNNGV. The CDR3 reads CASSRSHRTPDRAPGNEQYF. The DNA of the CDR3 is TGTGCCAGCAGTCGTTCCCACCGAACCCCCGACAGGGCCCCAGGGAACGAGCAGTACTTC.

This clonotype was detected only a few times. This could be a read error, since a much larger clone is one nucleotide away. The V call is TRBV24-1, the J call TRBJ2-3, with 7 bases matching TRBD1. Germline assignment: CDR1 KGHDR and CDR2 SFDVKD. This CDR3 is built from 16 residues. The CDR3 loop is CATSESIGGFKDAQYF. The CDR3 nucleotides read TGTGCCACCAGTGAGAGTATAGGGGGCTTCAAAGATGCGCAGTATTTT.

This clonotype was picked up many times. V and J are TRBV4-3 and TRBJ2-7; no clear D gene. Germline V gene lookup returns CDR1 LGHNA and CDR2 YSLEER. V lost 4 bases, J lost 1 base, and 14 bases lay in between. The length of the CDR3 is 15 residues. The chain's CDR3 is CASSLVRAESYEQYF. CDR3 nucleotides: TGCGCCAGCAGCCTCGTTCGGGCCGAATCCTACGAGCAGTACTTC.

This clonotype occurred once. This likely came from a read error, as a far larger clone is one base away. V and J are TRBV11-2 and TRBJ2-4; possibly TRBD1 for D (5 bases). The CDR3 contains 13 residues. Germline assignment: CDR1 SGHAT and CDR2 FQNNGV. The CDR3 DNA is TGTGCCAGCAGCCCCGACAGTGCAAACATTCGGTACTTC. As protein: CASSPDSANIRYF.

In the case of this clonotype: A much larger clone differs by one base, so this may be a read error. The V call is TRBV23-1, the J call TRBJ1-2, with no clear D. TRBV23-1 qualifies as an ORF whose function is uncertain. CDR3 length: 11 residues. The CDR3 coding sequence is TGCACCAGCAGTCCAGACAATTGCTACACCTTC. As protein: CTSSPDNCYTF.

This clonotype was detected ten times or more. The CDR3 sequence is CASSPRTSGRGNEQFF. Here the CDR3 DNA reads TGTGCCAGCAGTCCCCGGACTAGCGGGAGAGGCAATGAGCAGTTCTTC. The chain carries TRBV12-3 or TRBV12-4 and TRBJ2-1; TRBD2 matches 13 bases. Germline trimming cut 5 bases from V and 6 bases from J; bases unmatched to any gene: 7. This CDR3 region has 16 residues.

This chain connects TRBV7-9 to TRBJ2-7; 9 bases agree with TRBD1. The CDR3 extends over 15 amino acids. V gave up 4 bases and J gave up 1 base; unmatched junction bases: 5. CDR1 and CDR2 from the germline V gene are SEHNR and FQNEAQ (reference sequence). The CDR3 sequence is CASSSQDRGSYEQYF. The CDR3 region has the DNA TGTGCCAGCAGCTCCCAGGACAGGGGATCCTACGAGCAGTACTTC.

Concerning this clonotype itself: Just one base apart from a much larger clone, this may be a read error. The chain links TRBV5-1 to TRBJ2-3; D unresolved. V lost 4 bases to trimming and J lost 2 bases, with 11 bases between them. The CDR3 runs 14 residues. Per the germline V gene, CDR1 is SGHRS and CDR2 is YFSETQ. The CDR3 nucleotides read TGCGCCAGCAGCATGAACAAGAACACAGATACGCAGTATTTT. This translates into CASSMNKNTDTQYF.

There are many counts of this clonotype. This sequence joins TRBV19 and TRBJ2-1; 8 bases line up with TRBD1. The CDR3 has 15 residues. V gave up 1 base and J gave up 4 bases; unmatched junction bases: 3. Germline V gives CDR1 LNHDA, CDR2 SQIVND (reference sequence). The CDR3 region has the DNA TGTGCCAGTAGTATAGTGGGACAGGCTTACAATGAGCAGTTCTTC. This gives the protein CASSIVGQAYNEQFF.

At least ten counts were recorded for this clonotype. J is TRBJ2-2 and V is TRBV20-1; the match to TRBD2 covers 9 bases. The CDR3 is 13 amino acids. The junction had 7 bases not matched to a gene; V was cut back by 7 bases and J by 7 bases. Per the germline V gene, CDR1 is DFQATT and CDR2 is SNEGSKA (reference sequence). CDR3 bases: TGCAGTGGACGCGGGAGGGCTGACGGGGAGCTGTTTTTT. Its protein product is CSGRGRADGELFF.

This clonotype was counted ten times or more. This chain uses TRBV11-2 with TRBJ2-7; maybe TRBD2 (6 bases). V was clipped by 3 bases and J by 2 bases, with 11 bases between them. Looked up from germline, CDR1 is SGHAT and CDR2 is FQNNGV. The CDR3 runs 14 residues. The CDR3 region is CASSLRRRAYEQYF. The CDR3 DNA is TGTGCCAGCAGCTTGCGTCGGAGGGCCTACGAGCAGTACTTC.

Only a few counts were recorded for this clonotype. A much more abundant neighbour one base away suggests this may be a read error. This chain uses TRBV7-9 with TRBJ1-1; the D gene is possibly TRBD1 (6 bases). This CDR3 is built from 15 residues. The germline V gene has CDR1 SEHNR and CDR2 FQNEAQ (reference sequence). The CDR3 coding sequence is TGTGCCAGCAACTTAACCCAGGGGAGGAACACTGAAGCTTTCTTT. Translated, it gives CASNLTQGRNTEAFF.

The chain employs TRBV11-3 and TRBJ2-2; D tentatively reads TRBD1 or TRBD2 (5 bases each). CDR3 length equals 21 residues. Germline lookup yields CDR1 SGHNT and CDR2 YENEEA. Trimming left V 1 base short and J 5 bases short, with 29 bases between. CDR3 coding DNA: TGTGCCAGCAGCTTAGCCGCGCAACTGAGGGGCGCGATGGACTTGACCGGGGAGCTGTTTTTT. It translates to CASSLAAQLRGAMDLTGELFF.